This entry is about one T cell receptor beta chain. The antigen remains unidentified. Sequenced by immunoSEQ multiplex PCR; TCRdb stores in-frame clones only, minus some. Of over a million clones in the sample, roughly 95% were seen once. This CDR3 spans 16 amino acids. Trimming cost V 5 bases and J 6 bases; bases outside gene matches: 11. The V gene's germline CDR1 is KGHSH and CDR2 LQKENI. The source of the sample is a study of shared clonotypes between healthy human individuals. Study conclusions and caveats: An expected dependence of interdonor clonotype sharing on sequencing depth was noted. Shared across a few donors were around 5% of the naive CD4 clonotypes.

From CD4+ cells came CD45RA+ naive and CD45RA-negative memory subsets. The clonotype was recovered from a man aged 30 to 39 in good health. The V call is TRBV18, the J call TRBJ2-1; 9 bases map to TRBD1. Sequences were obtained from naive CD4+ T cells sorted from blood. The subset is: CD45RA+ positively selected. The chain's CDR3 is CASSAQKTGGVNEQFF. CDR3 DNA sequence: TGTGCCAGCTCAGCACAAAAGACAGGGGGGGTCAATGAGCAGTTCTTC.